This TCR beta chain was documented in a study of blood T cell repertoires in COVID-19. V lost 1 base and J lost 5; bases outside the gene matches: 5. The CDR3 covers 16 residues. The germline V gene has CDR1 SNHLY and CDR2 FYNNEI. This clone was counted many times. Original processing methods: Reference gene primer amplification in the assay estimated nucleated cell counts. Profiling relied on immunoSEQ multiplex PCR, and the TCRdb table lists in-frame clones only, not all of them. V and J calls plus clone size are reproduced from that table; the DNA served to infer D and trimming. The table includes 250,000 to 300,000 clones, more than 75% detected once.

The source is a woman aged 55-69 years in a cohort exposed to, infected with or recovered from COVID-19 (not recorded which). The chain is built from TRBV2 and TRBJ1-5; TRBD1 matches 10 bases. Sequenced input: PBMCs or T cells enriched from blood (not recorded which). In nucleotides, the CDR3 is TGTGCCAGCAGTGAAGGGATCGGGACAGGGGATCAGCCCCAGCATTTT. Amino acid sequence: CASSEGIGTGDQPQHF. The variable domain in full, with the rest retrieved from reference TRBV2 and TRBJ1-5, is EPEVTQTPSHQVTQMGQEVILRCVPISNHLYFYWYRQILGQKVEFLVSFYNNEISEKSEIFDDQFSVERPDGSNFTLKIRSTKLEDSAMYFCASSEGIGTGDQPQHFGDGTRLSIL.